This TCR beta chain was obtained from a study of T cells in Graves' hyperthyroidism and ophthalmopathy. Study overall: Prior to any treatment, at the point of initial diagnosis, peripheral blood was collected.

What was amplified from RNA transcripts were TCR beta CDR3 regions. HTBI primers were the set used in a first-round RT-PCR of the TCR CDR3. TCRdb itself ran the multiplex PCR reads through MiXCR, one entry per CDR3 protein. The top ten hold more than 25% of the sample, which has over 700,000 distinct CDR3 sequences, roughly 32% seen once. Graves' hyperthyroidism showing no ophthalmopathy progression within 18 months was considered stable. The CDR3 totals 14 residues. J was trimmed by 5 bases and V by 5 bases; bases with no gene match: 6. Germline CDR1 reads SGHTA; CDR2 reads FQGNSA. The TCR sequence derives from a woman aged 40 to 50 with Graves' hyperthyroidism. Sample: blood. The rearrangement links TRBV7-2 to TRBJ2-5; TRBD1 aligns across 9 bases. The chain's CDR3 is CASSRDRGWETQYF. In DNA form, the CDR3 reads TGTGCCAGCAGCCGAGACAGGGGGTGGGAGACCCAGTACTTC.